This TCR beta chain was identified during a study of blood T cells in healthy people across ages. A second PCR of about 6 to 11 cycles used a sample-barcoded 5' primer and a J-beta primer mix. MiXCR, applied by TCRdb to the 5' RACE reads, yields one record per CDR3 protein. The table lists over 1.5 million distinct CDR3 sequences, around 50% of them singletons. This clonotype has more than one count but fewer than ten. Deletions cut 1 base from V and 0 bases from J, with 9 bases between. CDR1 MGHDK and CDR2 SYGVNS come from the germline V gene. This CDR3 contains 15 residues. The sample consisted of blood. This TCR was sampled from a woman in her thirties or forties in good health. The chain is built from TRBV25-1 and TRBJ2-5; D remains unclear. The CDR3: CASSEFRNNQETQYF. In DNA form, the CDR3 reads TGTGCCAGCAGTGAATTCAGAAACAACCAAGAGACCCAGTACTTC.